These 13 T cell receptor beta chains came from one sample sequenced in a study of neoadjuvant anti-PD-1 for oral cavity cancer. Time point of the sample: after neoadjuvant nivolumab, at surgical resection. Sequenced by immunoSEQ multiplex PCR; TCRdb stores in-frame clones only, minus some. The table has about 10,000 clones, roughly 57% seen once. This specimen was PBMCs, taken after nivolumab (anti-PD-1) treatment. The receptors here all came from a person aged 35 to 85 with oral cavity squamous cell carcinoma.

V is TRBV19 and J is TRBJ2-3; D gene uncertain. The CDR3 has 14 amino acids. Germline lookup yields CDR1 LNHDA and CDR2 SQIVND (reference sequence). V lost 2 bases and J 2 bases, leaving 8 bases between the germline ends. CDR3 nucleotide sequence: TGTGCCAGTAGTATAATGACATCCACAGATACGCAGTATTTT. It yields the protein CASSIMTSTDTQYF.

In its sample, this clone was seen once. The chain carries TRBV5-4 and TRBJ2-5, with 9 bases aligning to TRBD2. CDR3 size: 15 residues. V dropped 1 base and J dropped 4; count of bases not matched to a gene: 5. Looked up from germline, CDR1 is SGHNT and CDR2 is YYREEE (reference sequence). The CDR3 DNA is TGTGCCAGCAGCTTGCTAGCGGGGATTGGAGAGACCCAGTACTTC. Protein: CASSLLAGIGETQYF.

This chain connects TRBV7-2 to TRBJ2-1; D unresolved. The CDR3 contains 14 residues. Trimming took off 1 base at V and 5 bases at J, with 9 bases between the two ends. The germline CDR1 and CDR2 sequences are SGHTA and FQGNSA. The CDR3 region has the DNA TGTGCCAGCAGCTTAGGGCCCGCCAACAATGAGCAGTTCTTC. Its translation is CASSLGPANNEQFF.

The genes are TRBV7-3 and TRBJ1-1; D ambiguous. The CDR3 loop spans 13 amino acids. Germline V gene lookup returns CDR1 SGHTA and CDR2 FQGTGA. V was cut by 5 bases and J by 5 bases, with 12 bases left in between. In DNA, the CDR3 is TGTGCCAGCAGCAGGGAACGTCTAACTGAAGCTTTCTTT. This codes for CASSRERLTEAFF.

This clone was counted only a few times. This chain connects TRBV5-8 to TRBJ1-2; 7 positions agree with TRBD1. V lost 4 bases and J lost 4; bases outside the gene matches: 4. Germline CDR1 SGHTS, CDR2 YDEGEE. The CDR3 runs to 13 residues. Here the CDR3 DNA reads TGTGCCAGCAGCAGACAGGGAGTCTATGGCTACACCTTC. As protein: CASSRQGVYGYTF.

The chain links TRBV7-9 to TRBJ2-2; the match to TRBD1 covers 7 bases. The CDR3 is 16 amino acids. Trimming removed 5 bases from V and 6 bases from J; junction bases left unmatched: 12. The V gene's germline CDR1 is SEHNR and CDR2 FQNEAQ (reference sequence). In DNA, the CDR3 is TGTGCCAGCAGCCCCAAAAGACAGGGTGTGGCCGGGGAGCTGTTTTTT. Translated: CASSPKRQGVAGELFF.

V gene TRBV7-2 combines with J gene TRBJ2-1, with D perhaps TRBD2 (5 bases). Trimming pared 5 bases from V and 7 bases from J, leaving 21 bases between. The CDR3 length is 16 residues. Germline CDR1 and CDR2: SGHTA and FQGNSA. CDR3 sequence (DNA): TGTGCCAGCAGCACCCTGGATCCCGGATCGGGGAATGAGCAGTTCTTC. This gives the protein CASSTLDPGSGNEQFF.

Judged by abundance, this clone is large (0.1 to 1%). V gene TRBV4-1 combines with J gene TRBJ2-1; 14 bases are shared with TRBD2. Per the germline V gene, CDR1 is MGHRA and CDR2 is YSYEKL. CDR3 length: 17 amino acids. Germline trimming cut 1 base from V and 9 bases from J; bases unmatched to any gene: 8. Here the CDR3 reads CASSQGLAGGPEGEQFF. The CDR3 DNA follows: TGCGCCAGCAGCCAAGGACTAGCGGGAGGGCCTGAGGGTGAGCAGTTCTTC.

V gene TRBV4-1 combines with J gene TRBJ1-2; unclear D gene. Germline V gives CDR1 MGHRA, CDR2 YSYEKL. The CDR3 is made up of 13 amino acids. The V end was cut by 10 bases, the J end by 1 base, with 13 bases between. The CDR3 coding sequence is TGCGCCACCTCGGCTGGAGATAACTATGGCTACACCTTC. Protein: CATSAGDNYGYTF.

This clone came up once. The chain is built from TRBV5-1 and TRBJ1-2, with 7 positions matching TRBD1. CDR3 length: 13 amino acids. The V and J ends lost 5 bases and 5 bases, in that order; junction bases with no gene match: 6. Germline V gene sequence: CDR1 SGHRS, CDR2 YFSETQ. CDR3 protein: CASSSQGGYGYTF. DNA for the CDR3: TGCGCCAGCAGTTCTCAGGGGGGGTATGGCTACACCTTC.

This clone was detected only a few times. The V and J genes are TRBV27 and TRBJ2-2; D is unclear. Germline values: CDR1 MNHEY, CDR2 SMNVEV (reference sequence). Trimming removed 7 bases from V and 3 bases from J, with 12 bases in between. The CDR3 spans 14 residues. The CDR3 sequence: CASNLQGHTGELFF. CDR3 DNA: TGTGCCAGCAACCTACAAGGGCACACCGGGGAGCTGTTTTTT.

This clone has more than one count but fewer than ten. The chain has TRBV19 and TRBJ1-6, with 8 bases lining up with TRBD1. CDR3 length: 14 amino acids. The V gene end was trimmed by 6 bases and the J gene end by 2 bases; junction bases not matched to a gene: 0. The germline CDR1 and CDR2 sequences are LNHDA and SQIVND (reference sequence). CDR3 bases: TGTGCCAGTAGACAGGGGGCCTATAATTCACCCCTCCACTTT. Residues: CASRQGAYNSPLHF.

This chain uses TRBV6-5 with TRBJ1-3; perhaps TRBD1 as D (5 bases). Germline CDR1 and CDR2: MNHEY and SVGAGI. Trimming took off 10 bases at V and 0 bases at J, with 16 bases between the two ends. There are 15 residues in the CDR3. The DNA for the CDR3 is TGTGCCACCTTGGGACGATCGACCTCTGGAAACACCATATATTTT. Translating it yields CATLGRSTSGNTIYF.